This passage covers 8 T cell receptor beta chains from one sample sequenced in a study of PD-1 blockade in classical Hodgkin lymphoma. Generated by immunoSEQ multiplex PCR, the TCRdb table keeps only in-frame clones and is missing some. This table holds 95,000 to 100,000 clones, around 89% found once. Relapse was seen in all patients after autologous stem cell transplantation, and brentuximab vedotin exposure was variable. Material: peripheral blood mononuclear cells (PBMCs), obtained before the second cycle of nivolumab. The source of these receptors is a human donor with classical Hodgkin lymphoma.

The chain links TRBV5-1 to TRBJ1-2, with D possibly matching TRBD1 (6 bases). V lost 4 bases and J 4 bases, leaving 29 bases between the germline ends. There are 19 residues in the CDR3. CDR1 and CDR2 (germline): SGHRS, YFSETQ. As DNA, the CDR3 is TGCGCCAGCAGCCGAGGTCCCGCGTTACAGGGCCGTGTCCCCTATGGCTACACCTTC. Protein sequence: CASSRGPALQGRVPYGYTF.

This clone came up once. The rearrangement joins TRBV5-1 to TRBJ1-4, with a weak D call TRBD1 (5 bases). The V end was cut by 5 bases, the J end by 1 base, with 9 bases between. Germline V gene sequence: CDR1 SGHRS, CDR2 YFSETQ. The CDR3 has 14 amino acids. CDR3 nucleotides: TGCGCCAGCAGTCCGGGGGAAACTAATGAAAAACTGTTTTTT. This sequence encodes CASSPGETNEKLFF.

The V and J genes are TRBV5-4 and TRBJ2-3; D ambiguous. The CDR3 length is 13 residues. The germline V gene has CDR1 SGHNT and CDR2 YYREEE (reference sequence). V lost 4 bases to trimming and J lost 4 bases, with 10 bases between them. The CDR3 loop reads CASSNGPPDTQYF. The CDR3 DNA is TGTGCCAGCAGCAACGGCCCACCAGATACGCAGTATTTT.

Here the CDR3 DNA reads TGTGCCAGCAGCTCCGGGACAGGGAAGCCCGAGCAGTACTTC. Its translation is CASSSGTGKPEQYF. The V and J genes are TRBV7-8 and TRBJ2-7; 9 positions agree with TRBD1. CDR3 length equals 14 residues. Germline-derived CDR1 and CDR2 are SGHVS and FQNEAQ. J lost 6 bases, V lost 4 bases, and 7 bases had no gene match.

The V and J genes are TRBV4-2 and TRBJ2-7; TRBD1 is a possible D gene (7 bases). The CDR3 runs 16 residues. Germline-derived CDR1 and CDR2 are LGHNA and YNFKEQ. The ends were cut back, 0 bases at V and 6 bases at J, with 18 bases in the middle. The CDR3 spells CASSQDVGQGGFEQYF. The CDR3 DNA follows: TGTGCCAGCAGCCAAGATGTTGGCCAGGGGGGCTTCGAGCAGTACTTC.

This chain links TRBV19 with TRBJ1-2; D might be TRBD1 (6 bases). The CDR3 extends over 14 amino acids. Germline V gene lookup returns CDR1 LNHDA and CDR2 SQIVND (reference sequence). Trimming cost V 3 bases and J 8 bases, with 16 bases left between them. CDR3 nucleotides: TGTGCCAGTAGTATCAGGGCAATACAGGGAGGCTACACCTTC. Amino acid sequence: CASSIRAIQGGYTF.

This chain links TRBV28 with TRBJ1-5; D uncertain. This CDR3 is built from 14 residues. Germline V gene sequence: CDR1 MDHEN, CDR2 SYDVKM. The germline V and J ends were trimmed by 8 bases and 5 bases, with 16 bases remaining between them. Written as DNA, the CDR3 is TGTGCCAGCTCAGGTAGGGATCGTTATCAGCCCCAGCATTTT. Its translation: CASSGRDRYQPQHF. Full variable domain (outside the CDR3, taken from reference TRBV28 and TRBJ1-5): DVKVTQSSRYLVKRTGEKVFLECVQDMDHENMFWYRQDPGLGLRLIYFSYDVKMKEKGDIPEGYSVSREKKERFSLILESASTNQTSMYLCASSGRDRYQPQHFGDGTRLSIL.

The chain links TRBV5-6 to TRBJ2-4; D is tentatively TRBD1 or TRBD2 (6 bases each). The germline gives CDR1 SGHDT, CDR2 YYEEEE. Trimming took off 0 bases at V and 4 bases at J, with 17 bases between the two ends. This CDR3 has 17 amino acids. The chain's CDR3 is CASSLERGAFLKNIQYF. The CDR3 DNA reads TGTGCCAGCAGCTTGGAAAGGGGGGCCTTTTTGAAAAACATTCAGTACTTC.